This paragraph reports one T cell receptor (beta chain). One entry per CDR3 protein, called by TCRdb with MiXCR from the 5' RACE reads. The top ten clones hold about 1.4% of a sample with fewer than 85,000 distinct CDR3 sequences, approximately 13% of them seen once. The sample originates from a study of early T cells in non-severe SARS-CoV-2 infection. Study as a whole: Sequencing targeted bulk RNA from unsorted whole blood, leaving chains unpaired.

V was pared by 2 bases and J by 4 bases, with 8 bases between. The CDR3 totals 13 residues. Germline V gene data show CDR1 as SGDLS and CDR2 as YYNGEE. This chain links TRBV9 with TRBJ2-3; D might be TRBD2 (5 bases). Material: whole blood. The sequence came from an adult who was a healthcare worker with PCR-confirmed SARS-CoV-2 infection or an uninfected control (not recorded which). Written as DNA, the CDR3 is TGTGCCAGCAGCGTCCCCGGGGCAGATACGCAGTATTTT. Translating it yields CASSVPGADTQYF.